These 18 T cell receptor beta chains originate from one sample sequenced in a study of CD8 T cells in Susac syndrome. Reverse transcription of roughly 0.5 to 1 ug RNA was carried out with random hexamers. TCRdb called the immunoSEQ multiplex PCR reads again in MiXCR, with one record for every CDR3 protein. The repertoire holds 170,000 or so distinct CDR3 sequences, with 80% to 95% as singletons. Input material: CD4+ T cells from PBMCs. These receptors were collected from a human donor with multiple sclerosis.

The V and J genes are TRBV6-6 and TRBJ1-2, with 10 bases matching TRBD1. This CDR3 contains 14 residues. Trimming removed 4 bases from V and 6 bases from J; junction bases left unmatched: 5. Germline assignment: CDR1 MNHNY and CDR2 SVGAGI (reference sequence). The CDR3 DNA follows: TGTGCCAGCAGTTTTTCGACAGGGGGCAATGGCTACACCTTC. It encodes CASSFSTGGNGYTF.

This chain links TRBV30 with TRBJ1-6; D unresolved. The CDR3 has 13 amino acids. Between the trimmed V and J ends, which lost 2 bases and 4 bases, there was a span of 6 bases. Per the germline V gene, CDR1 is GTSNPN and CDR2 is SVGIG (reference sequence). As DNA, the CDR3 is TGTGCCTGGAGTATGCAATATAATTCACCCCTCCACTTT. It specifies CAWSMQYNSPLHF.

V and J are TRBV5-1 and TRBJ1-1; 9 bases line up with TRBD1. The CDR3 runs 16 residues. V gave up 4 bases and J gave up 2 bases; unmatched junction bases: 9. CDR1 is SGHRS and CDR2 is YFSETQ in the germline V gene. The CDR3 nucleotides are TGCGCCAGCAGCCGGGGACAGGGAGCAATCAACACTGAAGCTTTCTTT. Translation gives CASSRGQGAINTEAFF.

The chain links TRBV19 to TRBJ1-1, with 7 nucleotides matching TRBD1. Germline V gene lookup returns CDR1 LNHDA and CDR2 SQIVND (reference sequence). The length of the CDR3 is 16 residues. V trimming: 5 bases; J trimming: 1 base; junction bases outside the gene matches: 10. This CDR3 is CASSARTGQKNTEAFF. The CDR3 DNA follows: TGTGCCAGTAGTGCCCGTACGGGACAGAAGAACACTGAAGCTTTCTTT. The full variable domain, completed using reference TRBV19 and TRBJ1-1, is DGGITQSPKYLFRKEGQNVTLSCEQNLNHDAMYWYRQDPGQGLRLIYYSQIVNDFQKGDIAEGYSVSREKKESFPLTVTSAQKNPTAFYLCASSARTGQKNTEAFFGQGTRLTVV.

CDR3 sequence: CASTPQQGHEQETQYF. CDR3 coding DNA: TGTGCCAGCACCCCCCAGCAGGGACATGAACAAGAGACCCAGTACTTC. V is TRBV6-6 and J is TRBJ2-5, with D possibly TRBD1 on 6 matching bases. CDR1 MNHNY and CDR2 SVGAGI come from the germline V gene (reference sequence). This CDR3 has 16 residues. V lost 7 bases to trimming and J lost 2 bases, with 20 bases between them.

This chain connects TRBV7-2 to TRBJ1-1; D is possibly TRBD1 (5 bases). Trimming stripped 4 bases from V and 2 bases from J, with 11 bases between. The CDR3 sequence is 14 residues long. Germline V gene sequence: CDR1 SGHTA, CDR2 FQGNSA. CDR3 protein: CASSSGTENTEAFF. The DNA of the CDR3 is TGTGCCAGCAGCTCTGGGACGGAAAACACTGAAGCTTTCTTT.

The chain employs TRBV18 and TRBJ1-3; unclear D gene. Germline V gives CDR1 KGHSH, CDR2 LQKENI. The germline V and J ends were trimmed by 1 base and 3 bases, with 13 bases remaining between them. This CDR3 comprises 16 residues. The CDR3 DNA sequence: TGTGCCAGCTCACCACGGGAGAGCCCCCTTGGAAACACCATATATTTT. Translated: CASSPRESPLGNTIYF.

The V call is TRBV10-3, the J call TRBJ2-5; TRBD1 agrees at 8 bases. The CDR3 consists of 14 residues. J was trimmed by 3 bases and V by 6 bases; bases with no gene match: 6. Germline V gives CDR1 ENHRY, CDR2 SYGVKD. The CDR3 bases are TGTGCCATCAGCGCCCCGGGACAGGAAGAGACCCAGTACTTC. Its translation is CAISAPGQEETQYF.

V is TRBV3-1 and J is TRBJ2-7; D call uncertain. Trimming removed 1 base at V and 7 bases at J, with 5 bases between. The CDR3 runs 11 residues. The germline CDR1 and CDR2 sequences are LGHDT and YNNKEL (reference sequence). The CDR3 region has the DNA TGTGCCAGCAGCCAAGGAGGTGAGCAGTACTTC. Encoded protein: CASSQGGEQYF.

V usage is TRBV27 and J usage is TRBJ2-4, with 10 bases aligning to TRBD1. Unmatched junction bases numbered 8, after V lost 10 bases and J lost 5 bases. CDR1 and CDR2 (germline): MNHEY, SMNVEV (reference sequence). The CDR3 loop spans 14 amino acids. The CDR3 DNA sequence: TGTGCCACCTCCCGGACAGGGGGACAAAACATTCAGTACTTC. Its translation: CATSRTGGQNIQYF.

The V gene is TRBV19, the J gene TRBJ1-5, with 8 bases that match TRBD1. Losses at the gene ends were 5 bases for V and 2 bases for J; bases not matched to a gene: 11. Germline-derived CDR1 and CDR2 are LNHDA and SQIVND (reference sequence). This CDR3 is 17 amino acids long. The CDR3 DNA sequence: TGTGCCAGTAGTCTCGGACAGGGTCAGGGGGGCAATCAGCCCCAGCATTTT. This sequence encodes CASSLGQGQGGNQPQHF.

This clonotype has a single count. The chain uses TRBV4-3 and TRBJ1-2; weak D call: TRBD1 (5 bases). The CDR3 is 16 residues long. V dropped 1 base and J dropped 4 bases, with 16 bases sitting between them. CDR1 LGHNA and CDR2 YSLEER come from the germline V gene. The CDR3 DNA reads TGCGCCAGCAGCCAAGTAGGTAGGGGCGTGATCTATGGCTACACCTTC. Translated, it gives CASSQVGRGVIYGYTF.

This clonotype was seen just once. The rearrangement uses TRBV2 and TRBJ1-4; D is uncertain. The CDR3 totals 14 residues. In germline, CDR1 is SNHLY, CDR2 FYNNEI. Trimming shortened V by 6 bases and J by 10 bases, and 18 bases separated the two germline ends. The CDR3: CASRVDGRGGKLFF. The CDR3 nucleotides are TGTGCCAGCAGGGTAGACGGTAGAGGTGGAAAACTGTTTTTT.

The rearrangement uses TRBV5-1 and TRBJ2-7; D may be TRBD1 (7 bases). Germline CDR1 is SGHRS and CDR2 is YFSETQ. Trimming removed 0 bases at V and 1 base at J, with 14 bases between. This CDR3 is built from 16 residues. The CDR3 sequence: CASSLDLQGTSYEQYF. DNA for the CDR3: TGCGCCAGCAGCTTGGACCTACAGGGGACTTCCTACGAGCAGTACTTC.

The V gene is TRBV27, the J gene TRBJ1-5; tentatively, D is TRBD1 (5 bases). Germline loops: CDR1 MNHEY, CDR2 SMNVEV (reference sequence). Trimming removed 2 bases from V and 3 bases from J, with 17 bases in between. The CDR3 loop spans 17 amino acids. As DNA, the CDR3 is TGTGCCAGCAGTTTAAGGTATCGACAGATTAACAATCAGCCCCAGCATTTT. Encoded protein: CASSLRYRQINNQPQHF.

The V gene is TRBV4-3, the J gene TRBJ1-2; a weak D match, TRBD1 (5 bases). There are 15 residues in the CDR3. V was clipped by 4 bases and J by 5 bases, with 17 bases between them. In germline, CDR1 is LGHNA, CDR2 YSLEER. CDR3 in amino acids: CASSPTLQGEYGYTF. For the CDR3, the DNA is TGCGCCAGCAGCCCGACCCTTCAGGGAGAATATGGCTACACCTTC.

The V and J genes are TRBV5-1 and TRBJ2-7, with 9 positions matching TRBD2. J gave up 3 bases and V 4 bases, and 8 bases lay outside the gene matches. CDR3 length: 15 residues. Germline V gene sequence: CDR1 SGHRS, CDR2 YFSETQ. DNA for the CDR3: TGCGCCAGCAGCCGGGGGGCTAGCGGGATCTACGAGCAGTACTTC. This gives the protein CASSRGASGIYEQYF.

The J gene is TRBJ2-7, the V gene TRBV11-2; 7 nucleotides align to TRBD2. Germline lookup yields CDR1 SGHAT and CDR2 FQNNGV. V was pared by 0 bases and J by 3 bases, with 2 bases of the junction left unmatched. This CDR3 contains 14 residues. CDR3 in DNA: TGTGCCAGCAGCTTAGAGCCGGGAGGCTACGAGCAGTACTTC. Protein: CASSLEPGGYEQYF. Based on the CDR3 plus reference TRBV11-2 and TRBJ2-7, the full variable domain is EAGVAQSPRYKIIEKRQSVAFWCNPISGHATLYWYQQILGQGPKLLIQFQNNGVVDDSQLPKDRFSAERLKGVDSTLKIQPAKLEDSAVYLCASSLEPGGYEQYFGPGTRLTVT.